These T cell receptor beta chains were read from a single sample in a study of blood T cell repertoires in COVID-19. TCRdb keeps only in-frame clones here, not all; method: immunoSEQ multiplex PCR. Found here are some 17,000 clones, approximately 89% of them singletons; the top ten hold 13%. The specimen sequenced was peripheral blood. These receptors came from a man in his sixties with active COVID-19. The CDR3 runs from the conserved cysteine through the conserved F or W. Each record gives: V gene, clone size, D gene, J gene, CDR3 protein, CDR3 DNA. D genes are given only for firm matches. Where a row states a size, it is once, few, many or the class of an expanded clone; other rows omit it.

>TRBV2|once|TRBD1|TRBJ1-6
CASSEQGVHSPLHF
TGTGCCAGCAGTGAACAGGGGGTCCATTCACCCCTCCACTTT
>TRBV7-2|few|-|TRBJ1-5
CASSLSLTPSPNQPQHF
TGTGCCAGCAGCTTATCTCTCACCCCAAGCCCTAATCAGCCCCAGCATTTT
>TRBV18|-|-|TRBJ2-1
CASSRVYNEQFF
TGTGCCAGCTCACGAGTATACAATGAGCAGTTCTTC
>TRBV7-9|-|TRBD2|TRBJ2-7
CASSHSTSGAYEQYF
TGTGCCAGCAGCCATTCGACTAGCGGGGCCTACGAGCAGTACTTC
>TRBV28|-|-|TRBJ1-4
CASSRTVYLAGLGKRGEKLFF
TGTGCCAGCAGCCGAACAGTTTATCTGGCGGGGCTTGGAAAGAGAGGTGAAAAACTGTTTTTT
>TRBV14|few|-|TRBJ1-1
CASSQEAGRAEAFF
TGTGCCAGCAGCCAAGAAGCAGGGAGGGCTGAAGCTTTCTTT
>TRBV25-1|-|TRBD2|TRBJ2-2
CASSGLAGYHGELFF
TGTGCCAGCAGTGGACTAGCGGGATATCACGGGGAGCTGTTTTTT
>TRBV14|-|TRBD2|TRBJ2-7
CASSQGGGPYEQYF
TGTGCCAGCAGCCAAGGGGGGGGTCCGTACGAGCAGTACTTC
>TRBV10-3|-|-|TRBJ2-1
CAISEPIGGAYNEQFF
TGTGCCATCAGTGAGCCAATAGGAGGGGCATACAATGAGCAGTTCTTC
>TRBV2|-|-|TRBJ1-1
CASQRSMTVPRAFF
TGTGCCAGCCAACGAAGCATGACAGTGCCTCGGGCTTTCTTT
>TRBV4-1|-|TRBD2|TRBJ2-2
CASSQEGRGGRYTGELFF
TGCGCCAGCAGCCAAGAAGGCCGGGGGGGCCGATACACCGGGGAGCTGTTTTTT
>TRBV7-2|-|TRBD2|TRBJ2-3
CASTPRASGGLPDTQYF
TGTGCCAGCACCCCCCGGGCTAGCGGGGGGTTACCAGATACGCAGTATTTT
>TRBV4-1|-|-|TRBJ2-3
CASSQESQGGFTDTQYF
TGCGCCAGCAGCCAAGAATCCCAGGGGGGATTCACAGATACGCAGTATTTT
>TRBV2|-|-|TRBJ1-2
CASSEARAGGYGYTF
TGTGCCAGCAGTGAAGCGAGGGCAGGCGGATATGGCTACACCTTC
>TRBV9|-|TRBD2|TRBJ2-3
CASSVAAGAGGLTDTQYF
TGTGCCAGCAGCGTAGCGGCTGGAGCGGGAGGGCTCACAGATACGCAGTATTTT
>TRBV27|-|-|TRBJ2-7
CASRPLALERAYEQYF
TGTGCCAGCAGGCCCCTAGCCTTGGAAAGGGCCTACGAGCAGTACTTC
>TRBV6-1|-|-|TRBJ1-5
CASSEAVGVGNQPQHF
TGTGCCAGCAGTGAAGCGGTGGGCGTGGGCAATCAGCCCCAGCATTTT
>TRBV12-3/TRBV12-4|-|-|TRBJ2-3
CASGPGTTQYF
TGTGCCAGCGGCCCAGGGACAACGCAGTATTTT
>TRBV7-3|-|TRBD1|TRBJ2-3
CASSYLPGQGADTQYF
TGTGCCAGCAGCTATCTCCCGGGACAGGGGGCAGATACGCAGTATTTT
>TRBV9|-|TRBD2|TRBJ2-7
CASSRLAGRHEQYF
TGTGCCAGCAGTCGACTAGCGGGACGTCACGAGCAGTACTTC
>TRBV6-2/TRBV6-3|-|-|TRBJ2-7
CASSYSPPGGGYEQYF
TGTGCCAGCAGTTACTCCCCGCCAGGAGGAGGCTACGAGCAGTACTTC
>TRBV6-5|-|TRBD1|TRBJ2-3
CASSPTGTTDTQYF
TGTGCCAGCAGCCCGACAGGGACCACAGATACGCAGTATTTT
>TRBV7-9|-|TRBD2|TRBJ2-5
CASSLPTGLAGDLETQYF
TGTGCCAGCAGCTTACCCACCGGACTAGCGGGGGACTTGGAGACCCAGTACTTC
>TRBV28|-|TRBD1|TRBJ2-3
CASRRQGFSTDTQYF
TGTGCCAGCCGCCGACAGGGATTTAGCACAGATACGCAGTATTTT
>TRBV5-1|-|-|TRBJ2-7
CASSLASGYEQYF
TGCGCCAGCAGCTTGGCCTCGGGCTACGAGCAGTACTTC
>TRBV13|-|TRBD2|TRBJ2-3
CASSLGTSGDTQYF
TGTGCCAGCAGCTTAGGGACTAGCGGGGATACGCAGTATTTT
>TRBV6-1|-|TRBD1|TRBJ2-7
CASSEGLGAGGWLALGDEQYF
TGTGCCAGCAGTGAAGGCCTAGGGGCAGGGGGCTGGCTAGCCCTCGGCGACGAGCAGTACTTC
>TRBV5-4|-|TRBD1|TRBJ1-2
CASSPGQGYGYTF
TGTGCCAGCAGCCCGGGACAGGGCTATGGCTACACCTTC
>TRBV10-3|-|TRBD2|TRBJ2-3
CAIGLASTDTQYF
TGTGCCATCGGACTAGCTAGCACAGATACGCAGTATTTT
>TRBV7-8|-|TRBD1|TRBJ1-4
CASRGRGRNEKLFF
TGTGCCAGCAGGGGCAGGGGGCGGAATGAAAAACTGTTTTTT
>TRBV20-1|-|TRBD2|TRBJ2-7
CSATDSGGGYEQYF
TGCAGTGCTACTGATAGCGGGGGGGGCTACGAGCAGTACTTC
>TRBV7-9|few|-|TRBJ1-5
CASSTGRGGSNQPQHF
TGTGCCAGCAGCACCGGACGGGGGGGCTCCAATCAGCCCCAGCATTTT
>TRBV5-1|-|-|TRBJ1-1
CASSQELGRGNTEAFF
TGCGCCAGCAGCCAAGAGTTGGGGCGGGGAAACACTGAAGCTTTCTTT
>TRBV19|-|TRBD1|TRBJ1-5
CASATPGQGTQPQHF
TGTGCCAGTGCTACACCGGGACAGGGGACTCAGCCCCAGCATTTT
>TRBV7-9|-|TRBD1|TRBJ1-1
CASSPITGQMNTEAFF
TGTGCCAGCAGCCCCATCACGGGACAGATGAACACTGAAGCTTTCTTT
>TRBV27|-|-|TRBJ1-5
CASSYSNQPQHF
TGTGCCAGCAGCTATAGCAATCAGCCCCAGCATTTT
>TRBV11-2|once|-|TRBJ1-3
CASSLDRRRSSGNTIYF
TGTGCCAGCAGCTTAGATAGGCGGCGCAGCTCTGGAAACACCATATATTTT